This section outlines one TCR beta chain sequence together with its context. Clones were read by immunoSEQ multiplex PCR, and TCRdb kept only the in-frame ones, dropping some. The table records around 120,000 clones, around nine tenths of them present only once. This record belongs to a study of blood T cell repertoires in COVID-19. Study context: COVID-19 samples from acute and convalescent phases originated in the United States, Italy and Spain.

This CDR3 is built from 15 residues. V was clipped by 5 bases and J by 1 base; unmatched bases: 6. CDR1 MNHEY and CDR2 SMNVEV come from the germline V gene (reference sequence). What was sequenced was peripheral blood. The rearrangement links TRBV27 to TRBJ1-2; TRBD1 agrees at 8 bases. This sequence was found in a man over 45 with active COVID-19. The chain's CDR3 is CASSRTGGFNYGYTF. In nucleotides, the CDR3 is TGTGCCAGCAGTCGAACAGGGGGATTTAACTATGGCTACACCTTC.